The 19 T cell receptor beta chains below come from one sample, sequenced in a study. TCRdb called the reads again in MiXCR, with one record for every CDR3 protein. The data show 12,000 to 15,000 distinct CDR3 sequences, around 30% seen once. The sample taken for sequencing was blood. These receptors came from a human donor.

This clonotype was observed at least ten times. The chain couples TRBV4-2 to TRBJ1-4; D might be TRBD1 (6 bases). Germline lookup yields CDR1 LGHNA and CDR2 YNFKEQ. The CDR3 spans 14 residues. Trimming cost V 0 bases and J 17 bases, with 19 bases left between them. The CDR3 reads CASSQDVSTGTLFF. The CDR3 coding sequence is TGTGCCAGCAGCCAAGATGTTTCTACAGGGACTCTCTTTTTT.

This clonotype was seen a handful of times. This chain joins TRBV20-1 and TRBJ2-1, with D perhaps matching TRBD2 (6 bases). Germline V gives CDR1 DFQATT, CDR2 SNEGSKA (reference sequence). The CDR3 is 15 residues long. Trimming removed 0 bases at V and 8 bases at J, with 17 bases between. The CDR3 DNA reads as TGCAGTGCTAGAGACCCTAGCGTGAGGGCGGATGAGCAGTTCTTC. As protein: CSARDPSVRADEQFF.

By sample share, this clonotype is medium-sized. For the CDR3, the DNA is TGTGCCAGCAGCTTACGGGGGCAGGGCCCTGAAGCTTTCTTT. It yields the protein CASSLRGQGPEAFF. V and J are TRBV7-9 and TRBJ1-1; tentative D call: TRBD1 (6 bases). This CDR3 is 14 amino acids long. The germline CDR1 and CDR2 sequences are SEHNR and FQNEAQ (reference sequence). Between the trimmed V and J ends, which lost 2 bases and 6 bases, there was a span of 13 bases.

This clonotype counts as medium-sized. The rearrangement links TRBV5-1 to TRBJ2-4; TRBD2 matches at 9 bases. The CDR3 totals 14 residues. Germline V lookup: CDR1 SGHRS, CDR2 YFSETQ. V was pared by 4 bases and J by 6 bases, with 5 bases of the junction left unmatched. The CDR3 sequence: CASSPLTSGNIQYF. The CDR3 DNA reads as TGCGCCAGCAGCCCTCTGACTAGCGGAAACATTCAGTACTTC.

In this sample, this clonotype is medium-sized. The chain joins TRBV4-3 to TRBJ2-3, with D perhaps matching TRBD1 (6 bases). V lost 4 bases to trimming and J lost 1 base, with 12 bases between them. The CDR3 has 15 residues. Looked up from germline, CDR1 is LGHNA and CDR2 is YSLEER. The CDR3, as DNA: TGCGCCAGCAGCCTACTACAGGGACGCACAGATACGCAGTATTTT. Its protein product is CASSLLQGRTDTQYF.

This clonotype was found many times. This chain uses TRBV29-1 with TRBJ2-2, with D unclear. Germline CDR1 reads SQVTM; CDR2 reads ANQGSEA. Trimming took off 3 bases at V and 5 bases at J, with 7 bases between the two ends. The CDR3 extends over 12 amino acids. CDR3 residues: CSVDLGTGELFF. The CDR3 DNA is TGCAGCGTTGATTTGGGGACCGGGGAGCTGTTTTTT.

The rearrangement joins TRBV4-2 to TRBJ2-7; 9 bases are a match to TRBD1. The CDR3 totals 15 residues. Germline trimming cut 1 base from V and 5 bases from J; bases unmatched to any gene: 6. Germline V gives CDR1 LGHNA, CDR2 YNFKEQ. In DNA, the CDR3 is TGTGCCAGCAGCCAAGGGGGTACAGGGGGCAACGAGCAGTACTTC. Its translation: CASSQGGTGGNEQYF.

V usage is TRBV12-3 or TRBV12-4 and J usage is TRBJ2-5; D not resolved. V shed 2 bases and J shed 1 base, with 8 bases lying between them. The CDR3 is made up of 14 amino acids. In DNA, the CDR3 is TGTGCCAGCAGTTTACCAGGCATCCAAGAGACCCAGTACTTC. As protein: CASSLPGIQETQYF.

At least ten counts were recorded for this clonotype. The rearrangement joins TRBV4-3 to TRBJ1-5; 8 nucleotides agree with TRBD1. Trimming cost V 5 bases and J 3 bases; bases outside gene matches: 6. Germline CDR1 is LGHNA and CDR2 is YSLEER. The CDR3 contains 15 residues. CDR3 residues: CASSSHRGVNQPQHF. The CDR3 coding sequence is TGCGCCAGCAGCTCTCACAGGGGGGTCAATCAGCCCCAGCATTTT.

This clonotype is judged medium-sized. The chain joins TRBV4-3 to TRBJ1-6; tentatively, D is TRBD1 (6 bases). The CDR3 runs to 17 residues. Trimming left V 0 bases short and J 6 bases short, with 15 bases between. The germline gives CDR1 LGHNA, CDR2 YSLEER. This chain's CDR3 is CASSQETGNLANSPLHF. In DNA, the CDR3 is TGCGCCAGCAGCCAAGAGACAGGCAATTTGGCTAATTCACCCCTCCACTTT.

The genes are TRBV6-2 or TRBV6-3 and TRBJ1-1, with TRBD1 matching 7 bases. This CDR3 has 15 residues. With V trimmed by 5 bases and J by 5 bases, 11 bases remained unmatched. Germline-derived CDR1 and CDR2 are MNHEY and SVGEGT. The CDR3 coding sequence is TGTGCCAGCAGTCACAGGGGACAGCCTCGGACTGAAGCTTTCTTT. Amino acids: CASSHRGQPRTEAFF.

In this sample, this clonotype turned up many times. The gene calls are TRBV4-3 and TRBJ2-3; maybe TRBD2 (6 bases). V lost 0 bases and J 2 bases, leaving 12 bases between the germline ends. Germline CDR1 LGHNA, CDR2 YSLEER. CDR3 length: 16 amino acids. CDR3 residues: CASSQDKGGTTDTQYF. CDR3 in DNA: TGCGCCAGCAGCCAAGATAAAGGCGGGACCACAGATACGCAGTATTTT.

This clonotype was observed many times. The chain carries TRBV5-1 and TRBJ1-1; a possible D gene is TRBD1 (5 bases). The germline V gene has CDR1 SGHRS and CDR2 YFSETQ. The CDR3 totals 16 residues. Between the trimmed V and J ends, which lost 3 bases and 4 bases, there was a span of 19 bases. CDR3 sequence (DNA): TGCGCCAGCAGCTCCCGGCCCAGGGACGGGAGCACTGAAGCTTTCTTT. Translation: CASSSRPRDGSTEAFF.

The rearrangement links TRBV4-3 to TRBJ1-2; D is possibly TRBD1 (5 bases). Trimming left V 4 bases short and J 4 bases short, with 13 bases between. Germline CDR1 is LGHNA and CDR2 is YSLEER. This CDR3 contains 14 residues. For the CDR3, the DNA is TGCGCCAGCAGCCCGCGACAGAAGTCCTATGGCTACACCTTC. Translation gives CASSPRQKSYGYTF.

In its sample, this clonotype is medium-sized. This sequence joins TRBV4-3 and TRBJ1-1, with 7 bases that match TRBD1. The CDR3 contains 14 residues. J was trimmed by 6 bases and V by 2 bases; bases with no gene match: 6. CDR1 and CDR2 (germline): LGHNA, YSLEER. The CDR3 sequence is CASSQNHRGSEAFF. The CDR3 DNA sequence: TGCGCCAGCAGCCAAAACCACAGGGGATCTGAAGCTTTCTTT.

Turning to this clonotype: Being one base from a much bigger clone, this may be a read error. V gene TRBV12-3 or TRBV12-4 combines with J gene TRBJ2-7; 10 nucleotides agree with TRBD1. CDR3 size: 13 residues. This CDR3 reads CASRGTGAYEKYF. In nucleotides, the CDR3 is TGTGCCAGCAGGGGGACAGGGGCCTACGAGAAGTACTTC.

Relative to its sample, this clonotype is medium-sized (0.01 to 0.1%). This sequence joins TRBV29-1 and TRBJ2-7; D gene unclear. V shed 4 bases and J shed 0 bases, with 10 bases lying between them. The CDR3 is 13 amino acids. Per the germline V gene, CDR1 is SQVTM and CDR2 is ANQGSEA. The CDR3 region has the DNA TGCAGCGTTGTTGCCCTTACCTCCTACGAGCAGTACTTC. It translates to CSVVALTSYEQYF.

Notes on this clonotype: A much bigger clone sits one base away, suggesting this may be a read error. This chain links TRBV18 with TRBJ2-1; possible D gene TRBD1, 6 bases. With 8 bases removed from V and 5 bases from J, the gap between germline ends came to 13 bases. The V gene's germline CDR1 is KGHSH and CDR2 LQKENI. The CDR3 runs 13 residues. Written as DNA, the CDR3 is TGTGCCAGCGCGGCACAGGGAAACAATGAGCAGTTCTTC. It codes for CASAAQGNNEQFF.

This clonotype is termed medium-sized. The chain is built from TRBV4-2 and TRBJ2-3; 9 bases match TRBD1. The V gene's germline CDR1 is LGHNA and CDR2 YNFKEQ. After removal of 5 bases from V and 1 base from J, the junction contained 4 bases not matched to a gene. This CDR3 has 15 amino acids. CDR3 DNA sequence: TGTGCCAGCAGCACCCGGGACAGGGGCACAGATACGCAGTATTTT. The encoded protein is CASSTRDRGTDTQYF.